This T cell receptor beta chain was recovered during a study of PD-L1 blockade in urothelial cancer. As for the study in general: Patients' prior chemotherapy regimens numbered 0 to 3. Researchers looked at the blood 3 weeks (second dose) and 6 weeks after treatment began. Peripheral blood specimens exhibited a median yield of around 140,000 T cells.

The CDR3 length is 16 residues. Trimming left V 0 bases short and J 2 bases short, with 11 bases between. Germline assignment: CDR1 MGHRA and CDR2 YSYEKL. Some clones are missing from TCRdb's copy, which holds only in-frame ones; the method was immunoSEQ multiplex PCR. The table has 56,000 or so clones, over 75% seen once. Time point in this sample: pretreatment peripheral blood. This sequence originates from a man in his 70s with urothelial cancer. This chain links TRBV4-1 with TRBJ1-5, with D uncertain. Material: PBMCs, obtained around atezolizumab (anti-PD-L1) treatment. The CDR3 coding sequence is TGCGCCAGCAGCCAAGACGGGAACAGACGCAATCAGCCCCAGCATTTT. Residues: CASSQDGNRRNQPQHF.